This entry features one TCR beta chain sequence. This sample is part of a study of blood T cells in healthy people across ages. It was with a sample-barcoded 5' primer and a J-beta primer mix that a second PCR of about 6 to 11 cycles was run. Each cDNA was tagged by a template-switch adaptor containing 12 random nucleotides. One entry per CDR3 protein results from TCRdb running MiXCR on the 5' RACE reads. The table lists about 720,000 distinct CDR3 sequences, approximately 22% of them singletons, with around 22% in the top ten. The CDR3 spans 15 residues. The junction had 5 bases not matched to a gene; V was cut back by 6 bases and J by 0 bases. Germline CDR1 reads DFQATT; CDR2 reads SNEGSKA (reference sequence). For every donor, a draw yielded around 10 milliliters of peripheral blood. Isolation per sample recovered at least 7 million PBMCs.

The specimen was blood. The V call is TRBV20-1, the J call TRBJ1-1, with TRBD1 matching 12 bases. This receptor was obtained from a man in his 70s in good health. The CDR3 DNA sequence: TGCAGTGCAACCGGGACAGGGGGCTTGAACACTGAAGCTTTCTTT. Its translation: CSATGTGGLNTEAFF.